This T cell receptor (beta chain) originates from a study of human CD4 T cells and Enterobacteriaceae. All CD4+ cells other than CD45RA+CCR7+CD95- naive cells were sorted as memory, over 95% pure. Blood from healthy donors was obtained in Switzerland from donation centers. The V gene lost 3 bases and the J gene lost 4 bases, with 4 bases spanning the gap. This CDR3 has 13 residues. CDR1 and CDR2 (germline): MDHEN, SYDVKM. Deep-level sequencing, detecting one cell in 200,000, covered ex vivo memory CD4+. Profiling relied on immunoSEQ multiplex PCR, and the TCRdb table lists in-frame clones only, not all of them. Here the sample spans tens of thousands of clones, almost 85% being singletons.

Sequenced sample: memory CD4+ T cells from blood. This clonotype originated in a human donor in good health. The rearrangement links TRBV28 to TRBJ1-6; D ambiguous. The CDR3 reads CASSLPYNSPLHF. CDR3 nucleotide sequence: TGTGCCAGCAGTTTGCCATATAATTCACCCCTCCACTTT.